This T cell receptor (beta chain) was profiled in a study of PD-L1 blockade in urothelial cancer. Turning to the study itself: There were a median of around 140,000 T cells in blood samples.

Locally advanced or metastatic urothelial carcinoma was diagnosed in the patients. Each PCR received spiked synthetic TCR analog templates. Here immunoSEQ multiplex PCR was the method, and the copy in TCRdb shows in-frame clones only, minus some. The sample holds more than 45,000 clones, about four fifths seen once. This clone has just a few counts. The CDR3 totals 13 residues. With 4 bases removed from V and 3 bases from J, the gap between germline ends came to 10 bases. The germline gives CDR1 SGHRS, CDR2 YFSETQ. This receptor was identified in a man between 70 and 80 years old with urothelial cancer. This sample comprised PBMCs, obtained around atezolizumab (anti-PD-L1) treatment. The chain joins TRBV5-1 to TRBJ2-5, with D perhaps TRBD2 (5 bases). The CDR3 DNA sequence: TGCGCCAGCAGCCTCATGGGAGAAGAGACCCAGTACTTC. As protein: CASSLMGEETQYF.